Below are 27 T cell receptor beta chains sequenced from a single sample in a study of cytotoxic CD8 clonotypes in ibrutinib-treated CLL. Some clones are missing from TCRdb's copy, which holds only in-frame ones; the method was immunoSEQ multiplex PCR. The sample holds about 140,000 clones, around 84% seen once. Sequencing was performed on PBMCs, taken after 36 months of ibrutinib treatment. The receptors were gathered from a human donor with chronic lymphocytic leukemia.

The rearrangement links TRBV19 to TRBJ2-7; TRBD1 is a possible D gene (7 bases). V lost 8 bases to trimming and J lost 3 bases, with 14 bases between them. This CDR3 is 13 amino acids long. Germline assignment: CDR1 LNHDA and CDR2 SQIVND (reference sequence). The CDR3 coding sequence is TGTGCCAGTCGCGGGACAGCTTTCTACGAGCAGTACTTC. As protein: CASRGTAFYEQYF.

The table lists this clone with a few counts. This rearrangement joins TRBV27 to TRBJ2-2; a possible D gene is TRBD2 (6 bases). Looked up from germline, CDR1 is MNHEY and CDR2 is SMNVEV (reference sequence). The V gene lost 5 bases and the J gene lost 1 base, with 8 bases spanning the gap. CDR3 length: 14 amino acids. Here the CDR3 DNA reads TGTGCCAGCAGTAACGGGGGGAACACCGGGGAGCTGTTTTTT. Translation gives CASSNGGNTGELFF.

The gene calls are TRBV4-1 and TRBJ2-7; 11 bases align to TRBD1. Per the germline V gene, CDR1 is MGHRA and CDR2 is YSYEKL. The CDR3 has 15 residues. Trimming at V came to 3 bases and at J to 4 bases, leaving 5 bases not matched to a gene. The CDR3 DNA sequence: TGCGCCAGCAGCCATCCGGGACAGGGGGTGTACGAGCAGTACTTC. It specifies CASSHPGQGVYEQYF.

The chain joins TRBV7-2 to TRBJ2-3; 7 nucleotides align to TRBD1. The germline V gene encodes CDR1 SGHTA and CDR2 FQGNSA. Unmatched junction bases numbered 8, after V lost 5 bases and J lost 3 bases. This CDR3 has 15 residues. In nucleotides, the CDR3 is TGTGCCAGCAGCCTGTCGACAGGGAAAACAGATACGCAGTATTTT. Translating it yields CASSLSTGKTDTQYF.

The V gene is TRBV18, the J gene TRBJ2-1; D uncertain. The CDR3 is 14 amino acids. Per the germline V gene, CDR1 is KGHSH and CDR2 is LQKENI. V was clipped by 0 bases and J by 6 bases, with 9 bases between them. CDR3 nucleotides: TGTGCCAGCTCACCACCGGATAGCAGCAATGAGCAGTTCTTC. This gives the protein CASSPPDSSNEQFF.

The V call is TRBV18, the J call TRBJ2-5, with D perhaps being TRBD1 or TRBD2 (6 bases each). V lost 2 bases, J lost 2 bases, and 12 bases lay in between. CDR3 length: 15 amino acids. The germline CDR1 and CDR2 sequences are KGHSH and LQKENI. In nucleotides, the CDR3 is TGTGCCAGCTCACCATTCAGGGGAGGACAAGAGACCCAGTACTTC. Amino acids: CASSPFRGGQETQYF. The full variable domain, in which reference TRBV18 and TRBJ2-5 provide the parts outside the CDR3, is NAGVMQNPRHLVRRRGQEARLRCSPMKGHSHVYWYRQLPEEGLKFMVYLQKENIIDESGMPKERFSAEFPKEGPSILRIQQVVRGDSAAYFCASSPFRGGQETQYFGPGTRLLVL.

This chain uses TRBV15 with TRBJ1-5; no reliable D call. Trimming removed 0 bases at V and 6 bases at J, with 6 bases between. Germline V gene sequence: CDR1 LNHNV, CDR2 YYDKDF (reference sequence). The CDR3 loop spans 13 amino acids. CDR3 DNA: TGTGCCACCAGCAGAGATCTTCGTCAGCCCCAGCATTTT. Translated, it gives CATSRDLRQPQHF. Combining the CDR3 with reference TRBV15 and TRBJ1-5 gives the whole variable domain DAMVIQNPRYQVTQFGKPVTLSCSQTLNHNVMYWYQQKSSQAPKLLFHYYDKDFNNEADTPDNFQSRRPNTSFCFLDIRSPGLGDTAMYLCATSRDLRQPQHFGDGTRLSIL.

The CDR3: CATSRDQRSYEQYF. The CDR3 nucleotides are TGTGCCACCAGCAGAGATCAGCGGAGCTACGAGCAGTACTTC. The gene calls are TRBV15 and TRBJ2-7; TRBD2 is a possible D gene (5 bases). This CDR3 is built from 14 residues. V lost 0 bases and J lost 3, with 9 bases in between. Germline loops: CDR1 LNHNV, CDR2 YYDKDF (reference sequence). Using reference TRBV15 and TRBJ2-7 for the parts outside the CDR3, the full variable domain is DAMVIQNPRYQVTQFGKPVTLSCSQTLNHNVMYWYQQKSSQAPKLLFHYYDKDFNNEADTPDNFQSRRPNTSFCFLDIRSPGLGDTAMYLCATSRDQRSYEQYFGPGTRLTVT.

The chain has TRBV7-8 and TRBJ2-5; no clear D gene. The length of the CDR3 is 11 residues. Trimming left V 4 bases short and J 5 bases short, with 5 bases between. CDR1 and CDR2 (germline): SGHVS, FQNEAQ. CDR3 nucleotides: TGTGCCAGCAGCTCCAGGGAGACCCAGTACTTC. Amino acid sequence: CASSSRETQYF.

The genes are TRBV11-2 and TRBJ1-2; maybe TRBD1 (5 bases). The V gene lost 5 bases and the J gene lost 13 bases, with 14 bases spanning the gap. CDR3 length: 11 amino acids. In germline, CDR1 is SGHAT, CDR2 FQNNGV. CDR3 coding DNA: TGTGCCAGCAGCGTCAGGGCTGTGATCACCTTC. It codes for CASSVRAVITF.

CDR3 sequence (DNA): TGTGCCAGCAGTAGGCGGGACAGGGGGCGGCACACCGGGGAGCTGTTTTTT. Its protein product is CASSRRDRGRHTGELFF. The genes are TRBV2 and TRBJ2-2; 12 nucleotides agree with TRBD1. V trimming: 5 bases; J trimming: 3 bases; junction bases outside the gene matches: 7. CDR3 size: 17 residues. From germline, CDR1 is SNHLY and CDR2 FYNNEI.

This sequence joins TRBV28 and TRBJ2-1; D remains unclear. Germline CDR1 is MDHEN and CDR2 is SYDVKM. The CDR3 contains 11 residues. V lost 6 bases and J 12 bases, leaving 12 bases between the germline ends. The CDR3 DNA sequence: TGTGCCAGCAGCCGCGACCGTGGGCAGTTCTTC. Translation: CASSRDRGQFF.

The chain carries TRBV6-5 and TRBJ1-5, with D uncertain. Trimming took 7 bases from V and 4 from J, leaving 8 bases between them. Germline CDR1 reads MNHEY; CDR2 reads SVGAGI. There are 12 residues in the CDR3. The CDR3 spells CASTNFNQPQHF. Written as DNA, the CDR3 is TGTGCCAGCACCAATTTTAATCAGCCCCAGCATTTT.

V and J are TRBV2 and TRBJ1-5; D call uncertain. Germline V CDR1 and CDR2: SNHLY, FYNNEI. V was pared by 4 bases and J by 0 bases, with 7 bases between. The length of the CDR3 is 14 residues. Here the CDR3 reads CASSVQPSNQPQHF. CDR3 nucleotides: TGTGCCAGCAGTGTTCAGCCTAGCAATCAGCCCCAGCATTTT.

The J gene is TRBJ2-7, the V gene TRBV19; the D gene is possibly TRBD1 (7 bases). V was clipped by 8 bases and J by 0 bases, with 17 bases between them. CDR1 is LNHDA and CDR2 is SQIVND in the germline V gene (reference sequence). The CDR3 consists of 15 residues. The CDR3 DNA reads as TGTGCCAGTGCCAACGCGGGACAGACCTCCTACGAGCAGTACTTC. Its protein product is CASANAGQTSYEQYF.

Here the CDR3 reads CASSLVSAGYVNTEAFF. The CDR3 coding sequence is TGCGCCAGCAGCTTGGTTAGTGCAGGTTATGTGAACACTGAAGCTTTCTTT. The gene calls are TRBV5-1 and TRBJ1-1; D remains ambiguous. V dropped 0 bases and J dropped 0 bases, with 15 bases sitting between them. Germline loops: CDR1 SGHRS, CDR2 YFSETQ. The CDR3 totals 17 residues. Looking up the rest from reference TRBV5-1 and TRBJ1-1 gives the full variable domain: KAGVTQTPRYLIKTRGQQVTLSCSPISGHRSVSWYQQTPGQGLQFLFEYFSETQRNKGNFPGRFSGRQFSNSRSEMNVSTLELGDSALYLCASSLVSAGYVNTEAFFGQGTRLTVV.

The rearrangement joins TRBV10-3 to TRBJ2-7; D gene ambiguous. This CDR3 has 14 residues. V was pared by 7 bases and J by 6 bases, with 19 bases between. Germline V CDR1 and CDR2: ENHRY, SYGVKD. The CDR3 DNA follows: TGTGCCATCACAGGAGTGGGGTTAATCGGCGAGCAGTACTTC. Translated, it gives CAITGVGLIGEQYF.

The rearrangement uses TRBV5-8 and TRBJ1-1; D call uncertain. This CDR3 is built from 13 residues. The V gene lost 1 base and the J gene lost 4 bases, with 8 bases spanning the gap. The germline gives CDR1 SGHTS, CDR2 YDEGEE. The CDR3 protein is CASSLLLLTEAFF. In DNA form, the CDR3 reads TGTGCCAGCAGCTTGCTGTTGCTCACTGAAGCTTTCTTT.

The V gene is TRBV10-1, the J gene TRBJ1-1; no definite D call. V was trimmed by 4 bases and J by 1 base, leaving 10 bases between them. This CDR3 contains 14 residues. Germline V lookup: CDR1 WNHNN, CDR2 SYGVQD (reference sequence). Here the CDR3 reads CASSGRTGNTEAFF. The CDR3 DNA reads TGCGCCAGCAGTGGAAGGACGGGGAACACTGAAGCTTTCTTT.

The chain couples TRBV25-1 to TRBJ2-7; possibly TRBD1 for D (7 bases). The CDR3 spans 14 residues. The germline CDR1 and CDR2 sequences are MGHDK and SYGVNS. The germline V and J ends were trimmed by 6 bases and 2 bases, with 14 bases remaining between them. Here the CDR3 reads CASRRTGLTYEQYF. CDR3 DNA: TGTGCCAGCAGAAGGACAGGACTAACCTACGAGCAGTACTTC.

The chain is built from TRBV7-9 and TRBJ1-2; the D is unclear. In germline, CDR1 is SEHNR, CDR2 FQNEAQ (reference sequence). The CDR3 has 16 residues. V was shortened by 2 bases and J by 8 bases, with 21 bases between the two germline ends. The CDR3 DNA sequence: TGTGCCAGCAGCTTATCAGCCGCTTCCATCCCGGAGGGCTACACCTTC. Translating gives CASSLSAASIPEGYTF.

The gene calls are TRBV5-1 and TRBJ1-6; D is possibly TRBD1 (6 bases). V shed 7 bases and J shed 8 bases, with 19 bases lying between them. This CDR3 is built from 15 residues. Germline CDR1 and CDR2: SGHRS and YFSETQ. CDR3 coding DNA: TGCGCCAGCCGCCCAGGGGATTCAACGGATTCACCCCTCCACTTT. This encodes CASRPGDSTDSPLHF. Full variable domain (outside the CDR3, taken from reference TRBV5-1 and TRBJ1-6): KAGVTQTPRYLIKTRGQQVTLSCSPISGHRSVSWYQQTPGQGLQFLFEYFSETQRNKGNFPGRFSGRQFSNSRSEMNVSTLELGDSALYLCASRPGDSTDSPLHFGNGTRLTVT.

This clone was picked up one time. Mismatch with germline at one junction end may stem from a read error. This chain connects TRBV4-1 to TRBJ2-5; D is unclear. The CDR3 spans 13 residues. The V gene's germline CDR1 is MGHRA and CDR2 YSYEKL. This chain's CDR3 is CASTQGPQETQYF. The CDR3 DNA sequence: TGCGCCAGCACCCAAGGACCTCAAGAGACCCAGTACTTC.

This clone was detected only a few times. Here the CDR3 DNA reads TGTGCCAGCAGCTTATTCGGCGGTGGTAGGACTAGCGCATACGAGCAGTACTTC. As protein: CASSLFGGGRTSAYEQYF. The chain couples TRBV7-9 to TRBJ2-7, with 9 bases that match TRBD2. With 2 bases clipped from V and 4 bases from J, the junction kept 15 bases outside the gene matches. This CDR3 region has 18 residues. CDR1 and CDR2 (germline): SEHNR, FQNEAQ (reference sequence).

DNA for the CDR3: TGCAGTGCTTACGGGGAGACCCAGTACTTC. Encoded protein: CSAYGETQYF. This chain connects TRBV20-1 to TRBJ2-5; D call uncertain. The length of the CDR3 is 10 residues. V lost 5 bases and J lost 5, with 6 bases in between. CDR1 and CDR2 (germline): DFQATT, SNEGSKA (reference sequence).

V usage is TRBV10-3 and J usage is TRBJ1-1; 10 bases fit TRBD1. CDR3 length: 16 amino acids. Germline V lookup: CDR1 ENHRY, CDR2 SYGVKD. V trimming: 6 bases; J trimming: 3 bases; junction bases outside the gene matches: 10. The CDR3 region is CAIRGGTGDRDTEAFF. CDR3 nucleotides: TGTGCCATCAGGGGCGGGACAGGGGATCGGGACACTGAAGCTTTCTTT.

The chain has TRBV27 and TRBJ2-7; D remains ambiguous. This CDR3 has 10 amino acids. The germline V and J ends were trimmed by 5 bases and 4 bases, with 3 bases remaining between them. Germline V lookup: CDR1 MNHEY, CDR2 SMNVEV (reference sequence). The CDR3 coding sequence is TGTGCCAGCAGTCCTTACGAGCAGTACTTC. Amino acids: CASSPYEQYF.